The 23 T cell receptor beta chains listed next were all sequenced from one sample in a study of Graves' ophthalmopathy and Graves' hyperthyroidism. From RNA, the CDR3 regions of TCR beta chains were amplified and sequenced. The workflow started with a first-round RT-PCR run with HTBI primers and then moved on to a second-round multiplex PCR. TCRdb re-analysed the multiplex PCR reads in MiXCR, keeping a single row per CDR3 protein. The sample lists about 660,000 distinct CDR3 sequences, just over 40% occurring once. Sample: peripheral blood. All receptors come from an adult man with Graves' ophthalmopathy.

This clonotype was seen ten or more times. The chain combines TRBV5-1 with TRBJ2-7, with D hard to call. Germline values: CDR1 SGHRS, CDR2 YFSETQ. This CDR3 region has 15 residues. Trimming cost V 0 bases and J 3 bases, with 13 bases left between them. The CDR3 here is CASSLGAREDYEQYF. Here the CDR3 DNA reads TGCGCCAGCAGCTTGGGGGCACGCGAAGACTACGAGCAGTACTTC.

This clonotype has a handful of counts. The junction departs from germline at one end; a sequencing error may be responsible. The rearrangement links TRBV2 to TRBJ1-4; D call uncertain. Germline V gene lookup returns CDR1 SNHLY and CDR2 FYNNEI. The CDR3 extends over 14 amino acids. The CDR3 DNA is TGTGCCAGCAGGACCGGGTCCTTTAATGAAAACCTGTTTTTT. Protein product: CASRTGSFNENLFF.

This clonotype was counted many times. This chain uses TRBV24-1 with TRBJ2-6; possibly TRBD1 for D (7 bases). Germline CDR1 KGHDR, CDR2 SFDVKD. The CDR3 has 17 amino acids. Trimming removed 5 bases from V and 0 bases from J, with 13 bases in between. The CDR3 DNA reads TGTGCCACCAGTGCAGGGGGGCGCAGCTCTGGGGCCAACGTCCTGACTTTC. The encoded protein is CATSAGGRSSGANVLTF.

The rearrangement links TRBV29-1 to TRBJ2-7, with no clear D. This CDR3 spans 16 amino acids. Germline CDR1 reads SQVTM; CDR2 reads ANQGSEA. Trimming removed 0 bases at V and 5 bases at J, with 20 bases between. The CDR3: CSVEEVTDSVRNEQYF. The CDR3 nucleotides read TGCAGCGTTGAAGAAGTCACAGACTCCGTAAGGAACGAGCAGTACTTC.

In the case of this clonotype: A much larger clone differs from this one at a single base, so this may be a read error. The chain recombines TRBV29-1 with TRBJ1-2; 7 nucleotides agree with TRBD1. Germline CDR1 and CDR2: SQVTM and ANQGSEA. The CDR3 is made up of 15 amino acids. The V gene end was trimmed by 4 bases and the J gene end by 8 bases; junction bases not matched to a gene: 16. The CDR3 spells CSVVEQGQGVLGYTF. CDR3 bases: TGCAGCGTTGTGGAGCAGGGGCAGGGGGTTCTCGGCTACACCTTC.

This clonotype has just a few counts. The V gene is TRBV18, the J gene TRBJ1-6, with no clear D. Germline V gene sequence: CDR1 KGHSH, CDR2 LQKENI. This CDR3 region has 14 residues. Trimming took off 2 bases at V and 9 bases at J, with 11 bases between the two ends. The DNA for the CDR3 is TGTGCCAGCTCACCAACAGAATCGGGTTCACCCCTCCACTTT. This codes for CASSPTESGSPLHF. Together with reference TRBV18 and TRBJ1-6, the CDR3 gives the full variable domain: NAGVMQNPRHLVRRRGQEARLRCSPMKGHSHVYWYRQLPEEGLKFMVYLQKENIIDESGMPKERFSAEFPKEGPSILRIQQVVRGDSAAYFCASSPTESGSPLHFGNGTRLTVT.

In the case of this clonotype: A much more abundant neighbour one base away suggests this may be a read error. The chain employs TRBV10-3 and TRBJ2-7; 11 bases align to TRBD2. V lost 5 bases, J lost 4 bases, and 13 bases stayed unmatched. The CDR3 is 17 amino acids. Germline lookup yields CDR1 ENHRY and CDR2 SYGVKD. CDR3 DNA: TGTGCCATCAGTTACTCGAGCGTTGGGACTAGCGGTTACGAGCAGTACTTC. Encoded protein: CAISYSSVGTSGYEQYF.

V and J are TRBV25-1 and TRBJ1-4; D is perhaps TRBD1 (5 bases). This CDR3 region has 12 residues. Germline CDR1 is MGHDK and CDR2 is SYGVNS. Deletions cut 1 base from V and 9 bases from J, with 6 bases between. CDR3 nucleotides: TGTGCCAGCAGTGAATGGGGGAAAAAACTGTTTTTT. Protein product: CASSEWGKKLFF.

Worth noting for this clonotype: Likely a read error: the CDR3 ends without its conserved phenylalanine or tryptophan. The V call is TRBV5-6, the J call TRBJ2-3; no firm D call. Germline V lookup: CDR1 SGHDT, CDR2 YYEEEE. The CDR3 consists of 18 residues. Deletions cut 1 base from V and 4 bases from J, with 22 bases between. The CDR3 region is CASSLFQQPQGLADTQYV. In DNA, the CDR3 is TGTGCCAGCAGCTTGTTCCAACAGCCCCAAGGGTTAGCAGATACGCAGTATGTT.

This clonotype was seen ten or more times. The chain has TRBV5-8 and TRBJ1-6; D is perhaps TRBD1 (6 bases). This CDR3 comprises 14 residues. CDR1 and CDR2 from the germline V gene are SGHTS and YDEGEE. V was shortened by 3 bases and J by 5 bases, with 9 bases between the two germline ends. The CDR3 DNA is TGTGCCAGCAGCTACGGACAGAATAATTCACCCCTCCACTTT. Translation: CASSYGQNNSPLHF.

The V gene is TRBV20-1, the J gene TRBJ2-5; TRBD1 is a possible D gene (6 bases). Trimming stripped 6 bases from V and 3 bases from J, with 8 bases between. Germline values: CDR1 DFQATT, CDR2 SNEGSKA (reference sequence). The CDR3 consists of 11 residues. DNA for the CDR3: TGCAGTGCCAACAGGGAAGAGACCCAGTACTTC. Its protein product is CSANREETQYF.

This clonotype was counted at least ten times. CDR3 bases: TGCGCCAGCAGTGAAGGGGCTCCCGAGCAGTACTTC. It translates to CASSEGAPEQYF. The V gene is TRBV10-2, the J gene TRBJ2-7; weak D call: TRBD1 (5 bases). Trimming shortened V by 3 bases and J by 6 bases, and 9 bases separated the two germline ends. The CDR3 is 12 residues long. Germline lookup yields CDR1 WSHSY and CDR2 SAAADI.

The V and J genes are TRBV2 and TRBJ1-3; perhaps TRBD1 as D (6 bases). Trimming removed 7 bases from V and 0 bases from J, with 16 bases in between. Germline assignment: CDR1 SNHLY and CDR2 FYNNEI. This CDR3 region has 16 residues. This CDR3 is CASTHEQGNSGNTIYF. Here the CDR3 DNA reads TGTGCCAGCACCCATGAACAGGGAAACTCTGGAAACACCATATATTTT.

This rearrangement joins TRBV11-3 to TRBJ2-5, with 7 positions matching TRBD1. The J segment lost 5 bases and the V segment lost 2 bases, leaving 8 bases of the junction unmatched. This CDR3 is built from 15 residues. The germline CDR1 and CDR2 sequences are SGHNT and YENEEA. Written as DNA, the CDR3 is TGTGCCAGCAGCTTATATGTAGGGGGCGGTGAGACCCAGTACTTC. It encodes CASSLYVGGGETQYF.

The gene calls are TRBV7-8 and TRBJ1-5, with TRBD1 matching 12 bases. V was pared by 2 bases and J by 5 bases, with 7 bases of the junction left unmatched. CDR3 length: 17 amino acids. Germline CDR1 and CDR2: SGHVS and FQNEAQ. The CDR3 is CASSLSRDRGPYQPQHF. The CDR3 DNA is TGTGCCAGCAGCTTATCCCGGGACAGGGGGCCGTATCAGCCCCAGCATTTT.

This clonotype came up a few times. This sequence joins TRBV20-1 and TRBJ1-2, with D tentatively TRBD1 (5 bases). The CDR3 runs 16 residues. Germline assignment: CDR1 DFQATT and CDR2 SNEGSKA (reference sequence). With 3 bases removed from V and 3 bases from J, the gap between germline ends came to 20 bases. The CDR3 spells CSARTGGGFYDYGYTF. For the CDR3, the DNA is TGCAGTGCTAGGACGGGGGGAGGGTTCTATGACTATGGCTACACCTTC.

This chain uses TRBV5-8 with TRBJ1-2, with TRBD1 matching over 10 bases. Germline CDR1 SGHTS, CDR2 YDEGEE. The CDR3 is 15 amino acids. V lost 7 bases, J lost 1 base, and 7 bases stayed unmatched. Here the CDR3 reads CASPRTGGGNYGYTF. The CDR3 DNA reads as TGTGCCAGCCCCAGGACAGGGGGAGGTAACTATGGCTACACCTTC.

The J gene is TRBJ2-7, the V gene TRBV20-1; 13 bases are shared with TRBD2. Trimming removed 0 bases from V and 7 bases from J; junction bases left unmatched: 9. CDR3 length: 16 residues. Germline V gene sequence: CDR1 DFQATT, CDR2 SNEGSKA (reference sequence). CDR3 region: CSARDPKLAGGTEQYF. CDR3 sequence (DNA): TGCAGTGCTAGAGATCCAAAACTAGCGGGAGGGACGGAGCAGTACTTC.

This clonotype was found many times. This chain uses TRBV4-1 with TRBJ1-4; D is perhaps TRBD1 (5 bases). Germline CDR1 is MGHRA and CDR2 is YSYEKL. The CDR3 has 19 amino acids. Trimming removed 5 bases from V and 6 bases from J, with 28 bases in between. This CDR3 reads CASSSRRGLHGVEDEKLFF. CDR3 bases: TGCGCCAGCAGCTCGAGACGGGGACTCCACGGAGTTGAAGATGAAAAACTGTTTTTT.

The gene calls are TRBV11-2 and TRBJ1-1; D perhaps matches TRBD1 (6 bases). Looked up from germline, CDR1 is SGHAT and CDR2 is FQNNGV. The CDR3 extends over 17 amino acids. The V end lost 11 bases, the J end lost 0 bases, and 25 bases lay between the germline ends. CDR3 sequence (DNA): TGTGCCTGGAGTGTCTCTATCACAGGGAGAATGAACACTGAAGCTTTCTTT. It is translated as CAWSVSITGRMNTEAFF.

V is TRBV20-1 and J is TRBJ2-5; no clear D gene. The CDR3 has 13 amino acids. Germline V gives CDR1 DFQATT, CDR2 SNEGSKA (reference sequence). The CDR3 nucleotides are TGCAGCGCTCTGCCGGGTGGAAGAGAGACCCAGTACTTC. This sequence encodes CSALPGGRETQYF.

The V and J genes are TRBV2 and TRBJ2-6; 7 bases map to TRBD2. The V gene's germline CDR1 is SNHLY and CDR2 FYNNEI. V shed 6 bases and J 4 bases; nucleotides not matched to a gene: 6. CDR3 length: 15 residues. CDR3 protein: CASSFGREGANVLTF. The CDR3 DNA is TGTGCCAGCAGCTTCGGGCGGGAGGGGGCCAACGTCCTGACTTTC.

This clonotype has ten or more counts. The genes are TRBV29-1 and TRBJ1-2; D not certain. The V and J ends lost 5 bases and 2 bases respectively, with 9 bases between them. The CDR3 spans 12 residues. CDR1 is SQVTM, CDR2 ANQGSEA, per germline. The CDR3 sequence: CSVKKGNYGYTF. The CDR3 DNA follows: TGCAGCGTTAAAAAGGGAAACTATGGCTACACCTTC.